This T cell receptor (beta chain) was identified during a study of T cells in Graves' hyperthyroidism and ophthalmopathy (dated by TCRdb to the late 2010s). Background on the whole study: Peripheral blood samples were taken at the time of initial diagnosis, prior to any treatment. Once sampling was done, hyperthyroidism patients were given methimazole at a starting dose of 30 mg daily, whereas ophthalmopathy patients were given high-dose intravenous methylprednisolone. TCR V-J signatures able to tell the groups apart were searched for in a discovery cohort of about a hundred patients, of whom approximately 40 had Graves' ophthalmopathy and roughly 57 had stable Graves' hyperthyroidism. The study also compared thyroid tissue and blood T-cell repertoires from several Graves' hyperthyroidism patients. Prospective prediction of ophthalmopathy was tested in an independent validation cohort of some 19 hyperthyroidism patients and 15 to 17 patients who later progressed to ophthalmopathy. For training and testing, the 95 to 100 patients in the discovery cohort were randomly divided in a 7:3 ratio. TCR Vbeta CDR3 sequencing of approximately 140 peripheral blood samples (under 45 ophthalmopathy, some 75 hyperthyroidism and around 17 progressor patients) is reported in the paper.

Overall study results and their limits: In validation, the model predicted progression to ophthalmopathy with approximately 69% sensitivity and roughly 72% specificity, a median of 6.5 months before onset. Most expanded thyroid clonotypes (frequency above 0.001) were also found in blood, which suggests that blood repertoires may mirror thyroid immune responses. Ophthalmopathy was separated from stable hyperthyroidism by a 13 V-J signature model, with approximately 90% sensitivity and about 81% specificity obtained in cross-validation and 80%/75% obtained in testing. Sample size was not statistically predetermined, and investigators were not blinded to group allocation.

In this sample, this clonotype turned up many times. Its binding antigen is unknown. Qualities for individual bases were not recorded, and no much larger clone is one base off. In the ophthalmopathy patients, disease was moderately to severely active, with a Clinical Activity Score of 3 or more, a NOSPECS grade of 4 or more, and a duration of less than 3 months. Patients with uncontrolled infections, other autoimmune diseases, pregnancy or lactation were excluded. Diagnoses were established on the basis of clinical symptoms, serum thyroxine and TRAb, thyroid ultrasound, and orbital computed tomography. Ficoll-Paque density gradient centrifugation was used to isolate PBMCs from approximately 11 ml of fresh peripheral blood. Trizol reagent was used to extract total RNA, and RNA quality was then checked on an Agilent 2100 Bioanalyzer. Amplification of TCR beta CDR3 regions was carried out from RNA transcripts. A first-round RT-PCR of the TCR CDR3 used the HTBI primer set with the Qiagen OneStep RT-PCR kit. The libraries were constructed in a second round of multiplex PCR and then size-selected and purified. The libraries were sequenced on an Illumina HiSeq2000 using paired-end 100 bp reads. Per the original workflow: Raw data were processed with SOAPnuke, discarding reads with adapters, uncalled bases, mean Phred below 15, or no exact constant-primer or identifier match. High-quality paired reads were merged with COPE v1.2.5, and unique nucleotide sequences were defined as clonotypes. MiTCR v1.1 was used to align clonotypes to the IMGT TRBV, TRBD and TRBJ reference segments. Analysis was restricted to V-J combinations with a frequency above 0.0001, which covered about 99% of repertoires. The TCS score was defined as the ratio of F50 (clonal expansion) to E x V (chaos), calculated using BLOSUM62-based TCRdist between CDR3 peptides within each V-J. Welch's t-statistics and random forest reduced around 510 V-J features to roughly 13, which were used in a naive Bayes classifier (R e1071). TCRdb reanalyzed the raw reads on its own, using fastp at Q25 for trimming and MiXCR for clone calling, and kept in-frame beta chains. Identical CDR3 protein sequences are pooled into one entry, listed with their most common genes and DNA. TCRdb, not the original authors, processed these V and J calls. Within this sample are over 400,000 distinct CDR3 sequences, with roughly 15% of them counted one time only. The biggest ten clones account for 13% of the sample.

Relative to germline, V is missing 8 bases and J is missing 7 bases, with 10 bases of the junction outside any gene match. Reading the germline V gene gives CDR1 ENHRY and CDR2 SYGVKD. The CDR3 numbers 14 residues from cysteine through phenylalanine. Only CDR3 DNA remains: 42 bases, in frame from the first base. The sequence was obtained from a man aged 18 to 30 with Graves' ophthalmopathy. Sequenced sample: blood. Recombination connected TRBV10-3 to TRBJ2-1, with 8 junctional bases fitting TRBD1. The nucleotide sequence reads as follows: TGTGCCATCCCCGAGGCAGGGGGCCGTAATGAGCAGTTCTTC. This sequence encodes CAIPEAGGRNEQFF.